This record concerns one T cell receptor (beta chain) sequence. What it binds is unknown. Germline-derived CDR1 and CDR2 are LGHNA and YSLEER. Trimming cost V 0 bases and J 6 bases; bases outside gene matches: 6. The CDR3 sequence is 15 residues long. This sample is drawn from a study of shared clonotypes between healthy human individuals. Findings and caveats of the study: Collection of samples was limited to blood; tissue repertoires likely differ.

Each of the donors was a healthy adult who was HIV-negative and had not had a recent acute infection or vaccination. Profiling relied on immunoSEQ multiplex PCR, and the TCRdb table lists in-frame clones only, not all of them. The table lists roughly 500,000 clones, more than 65% of them singletons. J is TRBJ2-7 and V is TRBV4-3; 9 bases line up with TRBD1. The specimen sequenced was PBMCs. This TCR was recovered from a woman in her thirties or forties in good health. Some clones in this sample may be carry-over from other donors' samples. Here the CDR3 reads CASSQDPRDRVEQYF. The CDR3 bases are TGCGCCAGCAGCCAAGATCCCCGGGACAGGGTCGAGCAGTACTTC.